Presented here are 10 T cell receptor beta chains from one specimen sequenced in a study of blood T cells in healthy people across ages. The authors ran a second PCR of roughly 6 to 12 cycles using a sample-barcoded 5' primer and a J-beta primer mix. TCRdb called the 5' RACE reads again in MiXCR, with one record for every CDR3 protein. The sample records about 1.6 million distinct CDR3 sequences, around 35% being singletons. The sequencing sample was made of blood. Receptors were obtained from a woman aged 25 to 39 in good health.

This chain connects TRBV9 to TRBJ2-7; TRBD1 matches at 7 bases. This CDR3 spans 15 amino acids. The ends lost 4 bases at V and 0 bases at J; junction bases unmatched: 7. CDR1 SGDLS and CDR2 YYNGEE come from the germline V gene. The CDR3 here is CASSRGWDSSYEQYF. For the CDR3, the DNA is TGTGCCAGCAGCCGCGGATGGGACAGCTCCTACGAGCAGTACTTC.

This clonotype was counted between two and nine times. The rearrangement uses TRBV20-1 and TRBJ2-1; D is uncertain. CDR1 and CDR2 from the germline V gene are DFQATT and SNEGSKA (reference sequence). The V gene lost 2 bases and the J gene lost 6 bases, with 8 bases spanning the gap. The CDR3 runs 12 residues. CDR3 sequence (DNA): TGCAGTGCTAGATCCTATAGCAATGAGCAGTTCTTC. Its protein product is CSARSYSNEQFF.

This clonotype was picked up a small number of times. The chain recombines TRBV15 with TRBJ2-6; TRBD2 agrees at 9 bases. Germline V gene sequence: CDR1 LNHNV, CDR2 YYDKDF (reference sequence). CDR3 length: 17 residues. V lost 1 base to trimming and J lost 0 bases; unmatched junction nucleotides: 1. The CDR3 spells CATSRVSGGSGANVLTF. The CDR3 DNA reads TGTGCCACCAGCAGAGTTAGCGGGGGCTCTGGGGCCAACGTCCTGACTTTC.

V and J are TRBV12-3 or TRBV12-4 and TRBJ1-2; D unclear. The ends were cut back, 5 bases at V and 4 bases at J, with 20 bases in the middle. This CDR3 spans 16 amino acids. CDR3 amino acids: CASSISLRGTGYGYTF. The DNA of the CDR3 is TGTGCCAGCAGTATTAGCTTACGGGGAACGGGCTATGGCTACACCTTC.

The chain recombines TRBV10-3 with TRBJ2-2; 11 bases align to TRBD2. Germline lookup yields CDR1 ENHRY and CDR2 SYGVKD. The CDR3 covers 18 residues. The ends lost 4 bases at V and 4 bases at J; junction bases unmatched: 11. DNA of the CDR3: TGTGCCATCAGTGGAGAAAAAAGACTAGCGGGGATCACCGGGGAGCTGTTTTTT. This encodes CAISGEKRLAGITGELFF.

The chain uses TRBV20-1 and TRBJ1-2; D remains ambiguous. Germline values: CDR1 DFQATT, CDR2 SNEGSKA (reference sequence). The CDR3 length is 14 residues. The V and J ends lost 4 bases and 0 bases respectively, with 12 bases between them. The CDR3 reads CSAKRLVANYGYTF. CDR3 DNA: TGCAGTGCTAAAAGATTAGTAGCTAACTATGGCTACACCTTC.

This clonotype has only a few counts. The chain combines TRBV3-1 with TRBJ2-7; 7 positions match TRBD2. The CDR3 consists of 15 residues. Losses at the gene ends were 4 bases for V and 1 base for J; bases not matched to a gene: 7. Germline assignment: CDR1 LGHDT and CDR2 YNNKEL (reference sequence). CDR3 in amino acids: CASSPRTSTSYEQYF. Written as DNA, the CDR3 is TGTGCCAGCAGCCCCCGGACTAGTACTTCCTACGAGCAGTACTTC.

This clonotype occurred many times. The rearrangement uses TRBV27 and TRBJ2-6; 7 nucleotides agree with TRBD1. The CDR3 has 18 amino acids. V lost 3 bases to trimming and J lost 0 bases; unmatched junction nucleotides: 8. Germline V gene sequence: CDR1 MNHEY, CDR2 SMNVEV (reference sequence). CDR3 nucleotides: TGTGCCAGCAGTTTTTTATCAGGGGGTAGCTCTGGGGCCAACGTCCTGACTTTC. Amino acids: CASSFLSGGSSGANVLTF.

This clonotype has a handful of counts. The V call is TRBV21-1, the J call TRBJ1-1. TRBV21-1 is designated a pseudogene. The CDR3 contains 16 residues. CDR3 loop: CASSTPTPSSDSEAFF. The CDR3 DNA follows: TGTGCCAGCAGCACCCCGACTCCCTCCAGCGATTCTGAAGCTTTCTTT.

As concerns this clonotype: Since a much larger clone is just one base distant, this may be a read error. The genes are TRBV4-1 and TRBJ2-5; 9 bases align to TRBD1. Germline-derived CDR1 and CDR2 are MGHRA and YSYEKL. The V and J ends lost 4 bases and 11 bases, in that order; junction bases with no gene match: 11. The CDR3 covers 14 residues. The CDR3 DNA reads TGCGCCAGCAGCCTCCGGGACAGGGAAAATGAGCAGTACTTC. This translates into CASSLRDRENEQYF.